The present T cell receptor (beta chain) was sequenced within a study of blood T cell repertoires in COVID-19. Looking at the study overall: The analysed material was cDNA or gDNA that came from T cells, B-cell-depleted T cells, or PBMCs.

Some clones are missing from TCRdb's copy, which holds only in-frame ones; the method was immunoSEQ multiplex PCR. Of about 97,000 clones listed, roughly 90% are singletons. Patients at the Seattle site were enrolled during active infection and followed longitudinally. The junction had 5 bases not matched to a gene; V was cut back by 6 bases and J by 0 bases. The CDR3 loop spans 15 amino acids. Germline CDR1 reads ENHRY; CDR2 reads SYGVKD. The genes are TRBV10-3 and TRBJ1-2; 9 nucleotides agree with TRBD1. Sequenced: peripheral blood. This clonotype originated in a woman aged 45-65 years with COVID-19, enrolled during active disease. For the CDR3, the DNA is TGTGCCATCAGACCGGGACAGGGATCTAACTATGGCTACACCTTC. This translates into CAIRPGQGSNYGYTF.